One sample yielded the 32 T cell receptor beta chains listed below, sequenced in a study of blood T cell repertoires in COVID-19. The repertoire was sequenced with immunoSEQ multiplex PCR; TCRdb's copy has only in-frame clones and lacks some. The data contain about 170,000 clones, roughly 85% of them singletons. The specimen was peripheral blood. These receptor sequences come from an elderly woman with acute or convalescent COVID-19.

V gene TRBV4-3 combines with J gene TRBJ2-3; D is perhaps TRBD2 (7 bases). This CDR3 comprises 17 residues. CDR1 and CDR2 (germline): LGHNA, YSLEER. Trimming took off 0 bases at V and 5 bases at J, with 18 bases between the two ends. The chain's CDR3 is CASSQDPLGGAGDTQYF. DNA of the CDR3: TGCGCCAGCAGCCAAGATCCCTTAGGGGGGGCTGGAGATACGCAGTATTTT.

J is TRBJ2-7 and V is TRBV5-1; 8 nucleotides agree with TRBD1. The germline CDR1 and CDR2 sequences are SGHRS and YFSETQ. The CDR3 consists of 15 residues. V dropped 0 bases and J dropped 2; count of bases not matched to a gene: 4. CDR3 DNA sequence: TGCGCCAGCAGCTTGGCCGGACAGGGAGCCTACGAGCAGTACTTC. Residues: CASSLAGQGAYEQYF. Complete variable domain (other parts from reference TRBV5-1 and TRBJ2-7): KAGVTQTPRYLIKTRGQQVTLSCSPISGHRSVSWYQQTPGQGLQFLFEYFSETQRNKGNFPGRFSGRQFSNSRSEMNVSTLELGDSALYLCASSLAGQGAYEQYFGPGTRLTVT.

The chain uses TRBV19 and TRBJ1-4, with unresolved D. The CDR3 contains 15 residues. Deletions cut 3 bases from V and 7 bases from J, with 15 bases between. Germline assignment: CDR1 LNHDA and CDR2 SQIVND (reference sequence). The CDR3 region has the DNA TGTGCCAGTAGTATGTTCCGTTTGTACGGTGAAAAACTGTTTTTT. This sequence encodes CASSMFRLYGEKLFF.

This rearrangement joins TRBV6-6 to TRBJ1-2, with 9 positions matching TRBD1. Germline V gives CDR1 MNHNY, CDR2 SVGAGI (reference sequence). Germline trimming cut 6 bases from V and 4 bases from J; bases unmatched to any gene: 6. The CDR3 extends over 14 amino acids. The CDR3 spells CASSPQGAVYGYTF. The DNA of the CDR3 is TGTGCCAGCAGCCCACAGGGGGCGGTCTATGGCTACACCTTC.

This clone was detected only a few times. The V call is TRBV9, the J call TRBJ1-2; a weak D match, TRBD1 (5 bases). Germline V gene lookup returns CDR1 SGDLS and CDR2 YYNGEE. CDR3 length equals 13 residues. Trimming removed 0 bases from V and 3 bases from J, with 6 bases in between. This chain's CDR3 is CASSVGGDYGYTF. The CDR3 DNA is TGTGCCAGCAGCGTAGGGGGGGACTATGGCTACACCTTC. The complete variable domain, with remaining parts taken from reference TRBV9 and TRBJ1-2, reads DSGVTQTPKHLITATGQRVTLRCSPRSGDLSVYWYQQSLDQGLQFLIQYYNGEERAKGNILERFSAQQFPDLHSELNLSSLELGDSALYFCASSVGGDYGYTFGSGTRLTVV.

The chain has TRBV6-4 and TRBJ2-6; 10 nucleotides match TRBD1. Germline V gene lookup returns CDR1 MRHNA and CDR2 SNTAGT. This CDR3 has 13 residues. The V gene end was trimmed by 5 bases and the J gene end by 14 bases; junction bases not matched to a gene: 6. The CDR3 bases are TGTGCCAGCAGTTCCGGGACAGGGGCAATCCTGACTTTC. This encodes CASSSGTGAILTF.

V usage is TRBV5-1 and J usage is TRBJ2-1, with D tentatively TRBD1 (6 bases). The CDR3 sequence is 15 residues long. The V gene lost 3 bases and the J gene lost 0 bases, with 10 bases spanning the gap. CDR1 is SGHRS and CDR2 is YFSETQ in the germline V gene. CDR3 amino acids: CASSSQGDSYNEQFF. In DNA form, the CDR3 reads TGCGCCAGCAGCTCACAGGGAGACTCCTACAATGAGCAGTTCTTC.

CDR3 in DNA: TGCGCCAGCAGCTTGGCGGGAGTCAACTACAATGAGCAGTTCTTC. Its protein product is CASSLAGVNYNEQFF. The genes are TRBV5-1 and TRBJ2-1; tentatively, D is TRBD2 (6 bases). Looked up from germline, CDR1 is SGHRS and CDR2 is YFSETQ. Trimming removed 0 bases at V and 3 bases at J, with 10 bases between. This CDR3 is built from 15 residues.

V usage is TRBV3-1 (or the pseudogene TRBV3-2) and J usage is TRBJ2-1, with D tentatively TRBD2 (5 bases). The CDR3 sequence is 13 residues long. The germline V gene encodes CDR1 LGHDT and CDR2 YNNKEL (reference sequence). Trimming took off 4 bases at V and 7 bases at J, with 11 bases between the two ends. CDR3 protein: CASSPQRVNEQFF. DNA of the CDR3: TGTGCCAGCAGCCCCCAGAGGGTAAATGAGCAGTTCTTC.

The chain combines TRBV2 with TRBJ2-2, with 8 bases that match TRBD1. Germline loops: CDR1 SNHLY, CDR2 FYNNEI. CDR3 length: 15 residues. V shed 5 bases and J 5 bases; nucleotides not matched to a gene: 7. The CDR3 loop is CASSYRTGRTGELFF. CDR3 nucleotides: TGTGCCAGCAGTTATCGGACAGGGAGGACCGGGGAGCTGTTTTTT.

The table lists this clone with a few counts. V usage is TRBV19 and J usage is TRBJ1-6; 7 positions match TRBD1. Germline V gene data show CDR1 as LNHDA and CDR2 as SQIVND (reference sequence). The CDR3 has 15 amino acids. J was trimmed by 6 bases and V by 6 bases; bases with no gene match: 8. The CDR3 bases are TGTGCCAGTAGACATGGACAGGTGCCTAATTCACCCCTCCACTTT. Translating gives CASRHGQVPNSPLHF.

V and J are TRBV7-2 and TRBJ2-1; 12 bases agree with TRBD2. CDR1 and CDR2 (germline): SGHTA, FQGNSA. The length of the CDR3 is 17 residues. The junction had 7 bases not matched to a gene; V was cut back by 4 bases and J by 3 bases. The CDR3 region is CASSSTPGLAGYNEQFF. CDR3 DNA sequence: TGTGCCAGCAGCTCAACCCCGGGACTAGCGGGCTACAATGAGCAGTTCTTC. The variable domain in full, completed from reference TRBV7-2 and TRBJ2-1, reads GAGVSQSPSNKVTEKGKDVELRCDPISGHTALYWYRQSLGQGLEFLIYFQGNSAPDKSGLPSDRFSAERTGGSVSTLTIQRTQQEDSAVYLCASSSTPGLAGYNEQFFGPGTRLTVL.

The sample holds a few counts of this clone. The J gene is TRBJ1-5, the V gene TRBV3-1 (or the pseudogene TRBV3-2); D call uncertain. Germline V gene sequence: CDR1 LGHDT, CDR2 YNNKEL (reference sequence). This CDR3 region has 15 residues. V lost 0 bases and J 2 bases, leaving 8 bases between the germline ends. Here the CDR3 reads CASSQDSGCNQPQHF. The CDR3 DNA sequence: TGTGCCAGCAGCCAAGATTCAGGATGCAATCAGCCCCAGCATTTT.

The chain employs TRBV20-1 and TRBJ2-3, with TRBD1 matching 11 bases. J gave up 6 bases and V 3 bases, and 14 bases lay outside the gene matches. The length of the CDR3 is 17 residues. The V gene's germline CDR1 is DFQATT and CDR2 SNEGSKA (reference sequence). In nucleotides, the CDR3 is TGCAGTGCTAGTCCCGGGGGGACAGGGGGTATGAGTGATACGCAGTATTTT. This codes for CSASPGGTGGMSDTQYF.

CDR3 protein: CAWSRTSGFTDTQYF. In DNA form, the CDR3 reads TGTGCCTGGAGTCGGACTAGCGGTTTCACAGATACGCAGTATTTT. The chain combines TRBV30 with TRBJ2-3, with 10 bases fitting TRBD2. V lost 2 bases and J lost 2; bases outside the gene matches: 4. Per the germline V gene, CDR1 is GTSNPN and CDR2 is SVGIG (reference sequence). CDR3 length: 15 amino acids. Full variable domain (remainder filled in from reference TRBV30 and TRBJ2-3): SQTIHQWPATLVQPVGSPLSLECTVEGTSNPNLYWYRQAAGRGLQLLFYSVGIGQISSEVPQNLSASRPQDRQFILSSKKLLLSDSGFYLCAWSRTSGFTDTQYFGPGTRLTVL.

CDR3 sequence (DNA): TGTGCCAGCAGCAAAAAGAGGACAGGGCGCTCTGGAAACACCATATATTTT. Its protein product is CASSKKRTGRSGNTIYF. This rearrangement joins TRBV21-1 to TRBJ1-3; the table's D call, TRBD1, has no DNA check behind it. TRBV21-1 is a listed pseudogene. The CDR3 loop spans 17 amino acids.

This sequence joins TRBV5-1 and TRBJ2-7; 9 nucleotides agree with TRBD1. Germline V gene lookup returns CDR1 SGHRS and CDR2 YFSETQ. The CDR3 spans 15 residues. The V and J ends lost 4 bases and 2 bases, in that order; junction bases with no gene match: 7. The CDR3 loop reads CASSARDRVAYEQYF. The CDR3 DNA reads as TGCGCCAGCAGCGCCCGGGACAGGGTCGCCTACGAGCAGTACTTC.

The rearrangement uses TRBV20-1 and TRBJ1-2; tentative D call: TRBD1 (6 bases). V was cut by 6 bases and J by 8 bases, with 13 bases left in between. The length of the CDR3 is 11 residues. Germline loops: CDR1 DFQATT, CDR2 SNEGSKA (reference sequence). The DNA for the CDR3 is TGCAGTGCAAATACAGGGATAGGCTACACCTTC. As protein: CSANTGIGYTF.

The count of this clone is one. The rearrangement uses TRBV6-4 and TRBJ2-1; D unresolved. V lost 0 bases and J 9 bases, leaving 9 bases between the germline ends. There are 13 residues in the CDR3. Germline lookup yields CDR1 MRHNA and CDR2 SNTAGT. CDR3 nucleotides: TGTGCCAGCAGTGACTCGGCTCTTGGTGAGCAGTTCTTC. It yields the protein CASSDSALGEQFF.

The rearrangement links TRBV6-5 to TRBJ1-1, with 12 bases fitting TRBD1. V shed 6 bases and J 8 bases; nucleotides not matched to a gene: 10. Germline CDR1 is MNHEY and CDR2 is SVGAGI. CDR3 size: 15 residues. CDR3 DNA sequence: TGTGCCAGCAGGGAGTCCGGGACAGGGGGCGCAGAAGCTTTCTTT. This codes for CASRESGTGGAEAFF.

The chain uses TRBV9 and TRBJ2-1, with 7 bases lining up with TRBD1. CDR1 SGDLS and CDR2 YYNGEE come from the germline V gene. V was clipped by 0 bases and J by 0 bases; unmatched bases: 3. This CDR3 is built from 16 residues. The CDR3 DNA sequence: TGTGCCAGCAGCGTAGACCCAGGGGGCTCCTACAATGAGCAGTTCTTC. Translation: CASSVDPGGSYNEQFF. Full variable domain (rest looked up from reference TRBV9 and TRBJ2-1): DSGVTQTPKHLITATGQRVTLRCSPRSGDLSVYWYQQSLDQGLQFLIQYYNGEERAKGNILERFSAQQFPDLHSELNLSSLELGDSALYFCASSVDPGGSYNEQFFGPGTRLTVL.

This sequence joins TRBV5-4 and TRBJ2-4; 12 nucleotides match TRBD1. V was clipped by 3 bases and J by 7 bases; unmatched bases: 11. The CDR3 sequence is 17 residues long. In germline, CDR1 is SGHNT, CDR2 YYREEE (reference sequence). The CDR3 loop is CASSSSGTGGILNIQYF. The DNA for the CDR3 is TGTGCCAGCAGCTCCTCCGGGACAGGGGGCATCCTGAACATTCAGTACTTC.

The V and J genes are TRBV24-1 and TRBJ2-3, with D possibly matching TRBD2 (5 bases). CDR1 KGHDR and CDR2 SFDVKD come from the germline V gene. Trimming pared 10 bases from V and 1 base from J, leaving 14 bases between. The length of the CDR3 is 14 residues. Here the CDR3 reads CATSSAVGTDTQYF. The CDR3 DNA follows: TGTGCCACTAGTTCAGCGGTGGGCACAGATACGCAGTATTTT.

This chain links TRBV10-3 with TRBJ2-1; 11 nucleotides match TRBD1. Germline V CDR1 and CDR2: ENHRY, SYGVKD. V shed 10 bases, J shed 3 bases, and the junction held 14 bases outside the gene matches. The CDR3 totals 17 residues. The CDR3 loop reads CATQQFTGQGVYNEQFF. The CDR3 DNA reads TGTGCCACCCAACAATTTACGGGACAGGGGGTCTACAATGAGCAGTTCTTC.

This chain uses TRBV11-2 with TRBJ1-5; D is unresolved. The CDR3 is 14 amino acids. Germline CDR1 SGHAT, CDR2 FQNNGV. The germline V and J ends were trimmed by 5 bases and 3 bases, with 11 bases remaining between them. The CDR3 spells CASSNPGLNQPQHF. The CDR3 bases are TGTGCCAGCAGCAACCCGGGTCTCAATCAGCCCCAGCATTTT.

The chain employs TRBV18 and TRBJ2-3; 9 bases are a match to TRBD1. CDR3 size: 14 residues. Germline trimming cut 3 bases from V and 5 bases from J; bases unmatched to any gene: 3. Germline V gene sequence: CDR1 KGHSH, CDR2 LQKENI. CDR3 in DNA: TGTGCCAGCTCACCTACAGGGGGCAGAGATACGCAGTATTTT. This translates into CASSPTGGRDTQYF.

The chain couples TRBV19 to TRBJ2-7; TRBD1 aligns across 7 bases. The CDR3 is made up of 14 amino acids. Germline CDR1 is LNHDA and CDR2 is SQIVND (reference sequence). J lost 2 bases, V lost 5 bases, and 6 bases had no gene match. CDR3 region: CASSSLGQPYEQYF. The CDR3 nucleotides read TGTGCCAGTAGTTCGTTGGGACAGCCCTACGAGCAGTACTTC. The full variable domain, rest sourced from reference TRBV19 and TRBJ2-7, is DGGITQSPKYLFRKEGQNVTLSCEQNLNHDAMYWYRQDPGQGLRLIYYSQIVNDFQKGDIAEGYSVSREKKESFPLTVTSAQKNPTAFYLCASSSLGQPYEQYFGPGTRLTVT.

In its sample, this clone was seen a few times. The rearrangement links TRBV10-3 to TRBJ1-5; 8 positions match TRBD1. CDR1 is ENHRY, CDR2 SYGVKD, per germline. J was trimmed by 1 base and V by 6 bases; bases with no gene match: 5. The CDR3 sequence is 15 residues long. In DNA, the CDR3 is TGTGCCATCAGCGGGGGACAGGCGAGCAATCAGCCCCAGCATTTT. This encodes CAISGGQASNQPQHF.

The chain recombines TRBV29-1 with TRBJ2-1, with D possibly matching TRBD1 (5 bases). Between the trimmed V and J ends, which lost 3 bases and 0 bases, there was a span of 6 bases. The germline V gene has CDR1 SQVTM and CDR2 ANQGSEA. The CDR3 is 13 residues long. The CDR3 protein is CSVDRDSYNEQFF. The CDR3 coding sequence is TGCAGCGTTGACAGGGACTCCTACAATGAGCAGTTCTTC.

The chain joins TRBV9 to TRBJ2-1; 10 bases align to TRBD2. The CDR3 extends over 16 amino acids. Losses at the gene ends were 0 bases for V and 3 bases for J; bases not matched to a gene: 3. Germline CDR1 and CDR2: SGDLS and YYNGEE. The DNA of the CDR3 is TGTGCCAGCAGCGTAGCGTCTAGCGGGAGCTACAATGAGCAGTTCTTC. It yields the protein CASSVASSGSYNEQFF.

This clone was detected only a few times. The chain carries TRBV9 and TRBJ1-3; 8 bases fit TRBD1. Unmatched junction bases numbered 5, after V lost 3 bases and J lost 0 bases. The germline V gene encodes CDR1 SGDLS and CDR2 YYNGEE. The CDR3 has 16 residues. CDR3 residues: CASSAPGGPSGNTIYF. The CDR3 coding sequence is TGTGCCAGCAGCGCCCCAGGGGGCCCCTCTGGAAACACCATATATTTT.

The chain joins TRBV5-1 to TRBJ1-1; tentatively, D is TRBD1 (5 bases). CDR1 and CDR2 from the germline V gene are SGHRS and YFSETQ. This CDR3 spans 15 amino acids. Trimming shortened V by 4 bases and J by 4 bases, and 17 bases separated the two germline ends. As DNA, the CDR3 is TGCGCCAGCAGCCTCGGTGGACAAGTGATCACTGAAGCTTTCTTT. Residues: CASSLGGQVITEAFF.